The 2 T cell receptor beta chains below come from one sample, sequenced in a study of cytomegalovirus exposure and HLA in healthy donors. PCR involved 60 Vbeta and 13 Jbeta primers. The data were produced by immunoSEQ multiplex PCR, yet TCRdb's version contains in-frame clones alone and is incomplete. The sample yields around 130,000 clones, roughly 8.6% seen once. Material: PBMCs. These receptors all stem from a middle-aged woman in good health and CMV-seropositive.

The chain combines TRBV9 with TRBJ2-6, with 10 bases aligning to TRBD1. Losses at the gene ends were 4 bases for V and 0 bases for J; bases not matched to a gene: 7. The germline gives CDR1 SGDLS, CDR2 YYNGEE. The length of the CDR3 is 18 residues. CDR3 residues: CASSFRTGGNSGANVLTF. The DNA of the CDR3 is TGTGCCAGCAGCTTCCGGACAGGGGGGAACTCTGGGGCCAACGTCCTGACTTTC.

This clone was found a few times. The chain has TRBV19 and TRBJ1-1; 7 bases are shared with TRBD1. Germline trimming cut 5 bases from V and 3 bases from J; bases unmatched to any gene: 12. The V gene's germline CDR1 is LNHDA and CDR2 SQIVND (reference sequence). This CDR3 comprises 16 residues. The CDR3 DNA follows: TGTGCCAGTAGTGCCCTTCGGGACAGCTTTTACACTGAAGCTTTCTTT. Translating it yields CASSALRDSFYTEAFF.